One TCR beta chain is described in this entry. The antigen is unknown. This specimen comes from a study of regulatory dendritic cells for organ transplantation. General observations from the study: Memory CD8+ clonal expansion seemed more limited with regulatory than mature dendritic cells. Naive T cells showed high diversity, memory cells less, memory CD8+ least.

Allogeneic regulatory or mature dendritic cells were co-cultured for 5 days with CFSE-labeled sorted T cells at 1:10. Sequencing used immunoSEQ multiplex PCR; TCRdb keeps in-frame clones, though not all of them. The sample lists some 18,000 clones, roughly 80% occurring once. Deletions cut 2 bases from V and 6 bases from J, with 14 bases between. This CDR3 is 15 amino acids long. CDR1 is SGHNT, CDR2 YYREEE, per germline (reference sequence). The V call is TRBV5-4, the J call TRBJ2-2; D possibly corresponds to TRBD2 (5 bases). The sequencing sample was made of memory CD4+ T cells from blood cultured with regulatory dendritic cells. Subset specified: CD45RO+ memory T cells. This receptor was taken from a human donor in good health. The CDR3, as DNA: TGTGCCAGCAGCTTCCGCGGGTCCGGCTCCGGGGAGCTGTTTTTT. Residues: CASSFRGSGSGELFF. The full variable domain, with the rest looked up from reference TRBV5-4 and TRBJ2-2, is ETGVTQSPTHLIKTRGQQVTLRCSSQSGHNTVSWYQQALGQGPQFIFQYYREEENGRGNFPPRFSGLQFPNYSSELNVNALELDDSALYLCASSFRGSGSGELFFGEGSRLTVL.